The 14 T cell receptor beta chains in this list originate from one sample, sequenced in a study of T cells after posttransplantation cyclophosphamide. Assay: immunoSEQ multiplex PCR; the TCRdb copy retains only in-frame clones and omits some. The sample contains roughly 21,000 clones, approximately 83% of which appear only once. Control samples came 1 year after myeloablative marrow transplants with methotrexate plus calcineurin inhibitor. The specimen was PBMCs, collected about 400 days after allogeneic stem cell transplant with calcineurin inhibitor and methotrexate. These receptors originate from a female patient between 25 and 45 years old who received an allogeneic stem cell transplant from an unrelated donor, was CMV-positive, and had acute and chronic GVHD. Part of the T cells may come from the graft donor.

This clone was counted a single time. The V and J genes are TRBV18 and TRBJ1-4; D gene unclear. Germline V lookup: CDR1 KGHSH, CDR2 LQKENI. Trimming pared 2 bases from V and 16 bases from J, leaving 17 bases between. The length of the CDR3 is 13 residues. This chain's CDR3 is CASSPTVLESRFF. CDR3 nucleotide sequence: TGTGCCAGCTCACCAACAGTGCTCGAGTCCCGGTTTTTT.

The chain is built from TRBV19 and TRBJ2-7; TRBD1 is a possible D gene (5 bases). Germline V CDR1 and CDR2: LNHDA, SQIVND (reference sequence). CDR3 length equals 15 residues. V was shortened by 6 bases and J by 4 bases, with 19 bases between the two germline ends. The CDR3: CASSPFPGLFYEQYF. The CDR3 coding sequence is TGTGCCAGTAGCCCATTCCCAGGGTTGTTTTACGAGCAGTACTTC.

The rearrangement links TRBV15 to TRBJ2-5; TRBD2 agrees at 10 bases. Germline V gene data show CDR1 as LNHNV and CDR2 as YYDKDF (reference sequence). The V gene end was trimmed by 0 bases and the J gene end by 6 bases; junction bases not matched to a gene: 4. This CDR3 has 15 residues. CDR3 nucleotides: TGTGCCACCAGCAGAGAGAGGACTAGCGGCCAGACCCAGTACTTC. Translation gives CATSRERTSGQTQYF.

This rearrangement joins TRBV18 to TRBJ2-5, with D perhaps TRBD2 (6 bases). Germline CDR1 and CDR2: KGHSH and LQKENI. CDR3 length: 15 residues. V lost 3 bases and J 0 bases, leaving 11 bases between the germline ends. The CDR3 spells CASSPRRGDQETQYF. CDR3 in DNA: TGTGCCAGCTCACCTCGGCGCGGGGACCAAGAGACCCAGTACTTC.

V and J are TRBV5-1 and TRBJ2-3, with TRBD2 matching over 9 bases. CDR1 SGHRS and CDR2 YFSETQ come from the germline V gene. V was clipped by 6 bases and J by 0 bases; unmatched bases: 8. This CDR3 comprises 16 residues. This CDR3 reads CASTVSGSTSTDTQYF. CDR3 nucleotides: TGCGCCAGCACAGTTAGCGGGAGTACTAGCACAGATACGCAGTATTTT.

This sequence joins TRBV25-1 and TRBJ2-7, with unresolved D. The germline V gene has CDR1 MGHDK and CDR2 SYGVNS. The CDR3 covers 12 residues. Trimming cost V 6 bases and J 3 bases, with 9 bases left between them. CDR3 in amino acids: CASSRPGYEQYF. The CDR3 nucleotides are TGTGCCAGCAGCCGTCCCGGCTACGAGCAGTACTTC.

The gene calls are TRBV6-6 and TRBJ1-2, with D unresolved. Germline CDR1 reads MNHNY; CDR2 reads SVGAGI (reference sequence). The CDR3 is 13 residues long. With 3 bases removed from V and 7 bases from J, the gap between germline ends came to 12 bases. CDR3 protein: CASSYMAGAGYTF. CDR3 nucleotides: TGTGCCAGCAGTTATATGGCGGGCGCTGGCTACACCTTC.

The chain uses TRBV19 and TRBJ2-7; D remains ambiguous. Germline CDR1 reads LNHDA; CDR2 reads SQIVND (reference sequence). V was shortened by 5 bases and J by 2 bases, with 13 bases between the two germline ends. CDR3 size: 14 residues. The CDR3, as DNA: TGTGCCAGTAGTGCTTTGGGCAGTCCCTACGAGCAGTACTTC. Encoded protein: CASSALGSPYEQYF.

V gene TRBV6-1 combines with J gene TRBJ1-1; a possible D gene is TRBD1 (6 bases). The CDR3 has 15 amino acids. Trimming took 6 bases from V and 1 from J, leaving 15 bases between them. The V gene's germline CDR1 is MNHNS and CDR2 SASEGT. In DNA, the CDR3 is TGTGCCAGCAGCGAATCGCCGACAGGGAACACTGAAGCTTTCTTT. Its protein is CASSESPTGNTEAFF.

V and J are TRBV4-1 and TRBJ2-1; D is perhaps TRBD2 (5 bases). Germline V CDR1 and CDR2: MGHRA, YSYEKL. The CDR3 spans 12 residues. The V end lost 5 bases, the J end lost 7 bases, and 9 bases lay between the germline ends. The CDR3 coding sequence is TGCGCCAGCAGCTTCCGGGATAATGAGCAGTTCTTC. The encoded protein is CASSFRDNEQFF.

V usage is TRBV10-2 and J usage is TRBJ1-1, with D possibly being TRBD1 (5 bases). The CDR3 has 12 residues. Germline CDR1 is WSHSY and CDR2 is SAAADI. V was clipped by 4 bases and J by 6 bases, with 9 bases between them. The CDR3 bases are TGCGCCAGCAGTGTCAGGGTTCCTGAAGCTTTCTTT. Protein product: CASSVRVPEAFF.

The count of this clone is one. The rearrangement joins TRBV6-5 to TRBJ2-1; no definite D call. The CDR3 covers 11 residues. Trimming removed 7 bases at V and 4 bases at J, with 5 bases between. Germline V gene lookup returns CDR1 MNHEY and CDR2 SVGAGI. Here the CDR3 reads CASKRYNEQFF. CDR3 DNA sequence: TGTGCCAGCAAGAGATACAATGAGCAGTTCTTC.

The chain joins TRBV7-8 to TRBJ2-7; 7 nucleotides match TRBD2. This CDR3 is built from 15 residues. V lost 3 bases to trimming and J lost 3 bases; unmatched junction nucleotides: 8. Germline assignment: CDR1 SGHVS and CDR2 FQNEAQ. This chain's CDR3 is CASSFGLVLSYEQYF. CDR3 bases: TGTGCCAGCAGCTTTGGACTAGTCCTAAGCTACGAGCAGTACTTC. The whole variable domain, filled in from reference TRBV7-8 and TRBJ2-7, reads GAGVSQSPRYKVAKRGQDVALRCDPISGHVSLFWYQQALGQGPEFLTYFQNEAQLDKSGLPSDRFFAERPEGSVSTLKIQRTQQEDSAVYLCASSFGLVLSYEQYFGPGTRLTVT.

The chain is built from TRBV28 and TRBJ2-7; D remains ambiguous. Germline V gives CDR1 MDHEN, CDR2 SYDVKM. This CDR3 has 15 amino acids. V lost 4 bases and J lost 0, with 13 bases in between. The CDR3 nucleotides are TGTGCCAGCAGTTCCCCCACTATACTCTCCTACGAGCAGTACTTC. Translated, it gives CASSSPTILSYEQYF.